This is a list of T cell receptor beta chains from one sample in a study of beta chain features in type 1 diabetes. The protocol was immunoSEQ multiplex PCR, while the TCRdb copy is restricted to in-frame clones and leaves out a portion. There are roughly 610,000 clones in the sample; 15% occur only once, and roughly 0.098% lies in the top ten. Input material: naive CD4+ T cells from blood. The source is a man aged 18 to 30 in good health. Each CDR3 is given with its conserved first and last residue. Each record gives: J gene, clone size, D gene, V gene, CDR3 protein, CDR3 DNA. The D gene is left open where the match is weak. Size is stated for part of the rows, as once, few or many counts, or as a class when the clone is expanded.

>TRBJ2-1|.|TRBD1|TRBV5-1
CASSFATGKGYNEQFF
TGCGCCAGCAGCTTCGCGACAGGGAAGGGTTACAATGAGCAGTTCTTC
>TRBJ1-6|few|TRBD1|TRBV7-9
CATLYRGNSPLHF
TGTGCCACCCTGTACAGGGGAAATTCACCCCTCCACTTT
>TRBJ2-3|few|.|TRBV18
CASSPGNPPDTQYF
TGTGCCAGCTCACCAGGGAATCCGCCAGATACGCAGTATTTT
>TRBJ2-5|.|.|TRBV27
CASSYWRGAQETQYF
TGTGCCAGCAGTTATTGGCGGGGAGCCCAAGAGACCCAGTACTTC
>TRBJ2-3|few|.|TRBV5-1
CASSLDGTDTQYF
TGCGCCAGCAGCTTGGATGGCACAGATACGCAGTATTTT
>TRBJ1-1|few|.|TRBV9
CASSVAGYTEAFF
TGTGCCAGCAGCGTCGCGGGGTACACTGAAGCTTTCTTT
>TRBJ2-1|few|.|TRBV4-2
CASRIDRVLIGNEQFF
TGTGCCAGCAGGATAGACCGGGTCTTAATTGGGAATGAGCAGTTCTTC
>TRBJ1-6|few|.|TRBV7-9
CASSLALDSPLHF
TGTGCCAGCAGCTTAGCTTTGGATTCACCCCTCCACTTT
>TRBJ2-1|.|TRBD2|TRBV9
CASSPLGLADYNEQFF
TGCGCCAGCAGCCCACTAGGACTAGCGGACTACAATGAGCAGTTCTTC
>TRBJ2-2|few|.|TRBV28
CASSLSGRRNTGELFF
TGTGCCAGCAGTTTATCGGGGCGGAGGAACACCGGGGAGCTGTTTTTT
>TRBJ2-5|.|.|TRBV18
CASSRSTVPVETQYF
TGTGCCAGCTCACGCTCGACAGTCCCGGTTGAGACCCAGTACTTC
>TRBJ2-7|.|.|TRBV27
CASRPQPGHSYEQYF
TGTGCCAGCAGACCCCAACCGGGCCACTCCTACGAGCAGTACTTC
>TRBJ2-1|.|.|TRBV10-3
CAISVVIGEQFF
TGTGCCATCAGTGTGGTCATTGGTGAGCAGTTCTTC
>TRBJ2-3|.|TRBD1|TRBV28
CASSLGTGGTDTQYF
TGTGCCAGCAGTTTGGGGACAGGGGGCACAGATACGCAGTATTTT
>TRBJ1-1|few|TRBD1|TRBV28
CASTGGKLKAFF
TGTGCCAGCACAGGGGGAAAGTTAAAAGCTTTCTTT
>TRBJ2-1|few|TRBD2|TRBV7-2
CASSSTSGMVARNEQFF
TGTGCCAGCAGCTCGACTAGCGGGATGGTGGCCCGCAATGAGCAGTTCTTC
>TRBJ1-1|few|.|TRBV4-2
CASSQSHVFNTEAFF
TGTGCCAGCAGCCAATCCCACGTCTTTAACACTGAAGCTTTCTTT
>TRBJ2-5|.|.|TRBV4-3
CASSQGGTLRAYQETQYF
TGCGCCAGCAGCCAAGGGGGGACCCTAAGGGCATACCAAGAGACCCAGTACTTC
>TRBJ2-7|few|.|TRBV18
CASSPGTETPYEQYF
TGTGCCAGCTCACCGGGAACAGAGACCCCCTACGAGCAGTACTTC
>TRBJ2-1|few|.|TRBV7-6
CASSLAAGAAGLSSYNEQFF
TGTGCCAGCAGCTTAGCGGCGGGGGCGGCGGGACTGAGCTCCTACAATGAGCAGTTCTTC
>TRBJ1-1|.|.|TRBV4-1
CASSQDPARGARGTEAFF
TGCGCCAGCAGCCAAGATCCTGCCCGGGGGGCCCGGGGCACTGAAGCTTTCTTT
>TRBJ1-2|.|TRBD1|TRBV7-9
CASSLETGYYGYTF
TGTGCCAGCAGCTTAGAGACAGGGTACTATGGCTACACCTTC
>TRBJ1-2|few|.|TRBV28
CASSLYFRGTNYGYTF
TGTGCCAGCAGTTTATATTTCCGGGGGACTAACTATGGCTACACCTTC
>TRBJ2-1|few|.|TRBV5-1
CASSLQGPPNNEQFF
TGCGCCAGCAGCTTACAGGGCCCACCGAACAATGAGCAGTTCTTC
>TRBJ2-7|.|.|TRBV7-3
CASSSGPFSYEQYF
TGTGCCAGCAGCTCGGGACCGTTCTCCTACGAGCAGTACTTC
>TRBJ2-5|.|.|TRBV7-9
CASRLGVSKTQYF
TGTGCCAGCAGACTAGGGGTATCCAAGACCCAGTACTTC
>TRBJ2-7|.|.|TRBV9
CASSVNVARDEQYF
TGTGCCAGCAGCGTAAACGTCGCCCGGGACGAGCAGTACTTC
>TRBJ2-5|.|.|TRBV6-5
CASSYSPGQETQYF
TGTGCCAGCAGTTACTCCCCGGGTCAAGAGACCCAGTACTTC
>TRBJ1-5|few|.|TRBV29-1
CSVGQSNQPQHF
TGCAGCGTTGGCCAGAGCAATCAGCCCCAGCATTTT